This is a list of T cell receptor beta chains from one sample in a study of blood T cell repertoires in COVID-19. TCRdb keeps only in-frame clones here, not all; method: immunoSEQ multiplex PCR. The sample lists about 64,000 clones, around 82% occurring once. The source material was peripheral blood. These receptors all come from a man in his sixties with COVID-19, enrolled during active disease. Each CDR3 is given with its conserved first and last residue. The order of the fields is D gene, clone size, J gene, V gene, CDR3 DNA, CDR3 protein. D genes are given only for firm matches. Not every row has a clone size; where given, it reads once, few, many or a size class.

>-|-|TRBJ2-7|TRBV28
TGTGCCAGCAGTAAACAGGGCGCCTACGAGCAGTACTTC
CASSKQGAYEQYF
>-|-|TRBJ2-2|TRBV2
TGTGCCAGCAGTCTAAGGAGACTAGAATATTCCGGGGAGCTGTTTTTT
CASSLRRLEYSGELFF
>-|few|TRBJ1-3|TRBV3-1/TRBV3-2
TGTGCCAGCAGCCAATATCTAAACACCATATATTTT
CASSQYLNTIYF
>-|-|TRBJ2-2|TRBV5-6
TGTGCCAGCAGTTCTCGACCTGGACGGATAGGGGGATACACCGGGGAGCTGTTTTTT
CASSSRPGRIGGYTGELFF
>-|-|TRBJ1-6|TRBV4-2
TGTGCCAGCAGCCAAGATGGACAGCCTAATTCACCCCTCCACTTT
CASSQDGQPNSPLHF
>TRBD2|-|TRBJ2-1|TRBV11-3
TGTGCCAGCAGCCGCGGGAGGGCCAAAGAGCAGTTCTTC
CASSRGRAKEQFF
>-|-|TRBJ2-2|TRBV21-1
TGTGCCAGCACTAGGAAGGTGCAGGAGCTGTTTTTT
CASTRKVQELFF
>TRBD1|few|TRBJ1-2|TRBV13
TGTGCCAGCAGCTCTTATTCGGGACAGCCAGGGCTCTATGGCTACACCTTC
CASSSYSGQPGLYGYTF
>TRBD1|-|TRBJ2-1|TRBV28
TGTGCCAGCAGTTTGCTCGGGACAGCTACCTACAATGAGCAGTTCTTC
CASSLLGTATYNEQFF
>-|-|TRBJ2-5|TRBV29-1
TGCAGCGTTACACGTTTGACTTTAACTAGGATGGGGGAGACCCAGTACTTC
CSVTRLTLTRMGETQYF
>-|-|TRBJ1-1|TRBV11-3
TGTGCCAGCAGCTGGACAGCCGTCGGTACTGAAGCTTTCTTT
CASSWTAVGTEAFF
>-|-|TRBJ2-3|TRBV7-9
TGTGCCAGCAGCTCCCGGGGGGCCACAGATACGCAGTATTTT
CASSSRGATDTQYF
>-|-|TRBJ1-2|TRBV4-2
TGTGCCAGCAGCCTATATCGTGATGGCTACACCTTC
CASSLYRDGYTF
>TRBD1|-|TRBJ1-4|TRBV10-2
TGCGCCAGCATGCTGACAGGGGGAAACGAAAAACTGTTTTTT
CASMLTGGNEKLFF
>TRBD2|-|TRBJ2-5|TRBV11-3
TGTGCCAGCAGCCCGAACGCTGGACTAGCGAAAGGGACCCAGTACTTC
CASSPNAGLAKGTQYF
>-|-|TRBJ1-3|TRBV11-2
TGTGCCAGCAGCTTACTGCAGGGTGCAGGAAACACCATATATTTT
CASSLLQGAGNTIYF
>TRBD1|-|TRBJ2-3|TRBV30
TGTGCCTACTCAAAGGGGACAGAAGGCACAGATACGCAGTATTTT
CAYSKGTEGTDTQYF
>TRBD1|-|TRBJ2-3|TRBV25-1
TGTGCCAGCAGTGATCCGGGACAGTTACTTAATACGCAGTATTTT
CASSDPGQLLNTQYF
>-|-|TRBJ1-2|TRBV21-1
TGTGCCAGCAGCAAGTTTGAGACAGGTGTTTATGGCTACACCTTC
CASSKFETGVYGYTF
>TRBD2|few|TRBJ2-2|TRBV11-2
TGTGCCAGCAAACTAGCGGAGAACACCGGGGAGCTGTTTTTT
CASKLAENTGELFF
>-|-|TRBJ2-3|TRBV24-1
TGTGCCACCAGTGATTCCCAGGGTGGGTCGGGAGATACGCAGTATTTT
CATSDSQGGSGDTQYF
>-|-|TRBJ1-2|TRBV28
TGTGCAATGGGGTCGGGGAACTATGGCTACACCTTC
CAMGSGNYGYTF
>-|few|TRBJ1-5|TRBV28
TGTGCCAGCAAGGGGAGCAATCAGCCCCAGCATTTT
CASKGSNQPQHF
>-|-|TRBJ1-6|TRBV6-5
TGTGCCATCGGGGGGGAGCCCGCACCCCTCCACTTT
CAIGGEPAPLHF
>TRBD2|-|TRBJ2-7|TRBV30
TGTGCCTGGAATCGTCGGGGAGGGAAGAACGAGCAGTACTTC
CAWNRRGGKNEQYF
>-|-|TRBJ2-3|TRBV6-2/TRBV6-3
TGTGCCAGCAGCGCCCGGCGGGCCACAGATACGCAGTATTTT
CASSARRATDTQYF
>-|-|TRBJ2-6|TRBV11-3
TGTGCCAGCAGCTTCGGTACCTCTGGGGCCAACGTCCTGACTTTC
CASSFGTSGANVLTF
>TRBD2|-|TRBJ2-1|TRBV5-1
TGCGCCAGCAGCGGCGGACTAGCGGACAATGAGCAGTTCTTC
CASSGGLADNEQFF
>-|once|TRBJ2-5|TRBV30
TGTGCCTGGAGCCCGGACAGCAAAGAGACCCAGTACTTC
CAWSPDSKETQYF
>-|-|TRBJ2-5|TRBV2
TGTGCCAGCAGTCAGAGGGACGGGGGACAAGAGACCCAGTACTTC
CASSQRDGGQETQYF
>TRBD2|-|TRBJ2-7|TRBV5-4
TGTGCCAGTCGAACTAGCGGGAGGTTCCCCTACGAGCAGTACTTC
CASRTSGRFPYEQYF
>-|-|TRBJ2-3|TRBV9
TGTGCCAGCAGCGTATGGGGGACACCAGATACGCAGTATTTT
CASSVWGTPDTQYF
>-|-|TRBJ2-1|TRBV5-5
TGTGCCAGCAGCCTCGCGGCCGGAGTCGGGAATGAGCAGTTCTTC
CASSLAAGVGNEQFF
>TRBD1|-|TRBJ1-2|TRBV11-2
TGTGCCAGCAGCCCGGACAGGGTTGGCCTAATTTATGGCTACACCTTC
CASSPDRVGLIYGYTF
>-|-|TRBJ2-6|TRBV2
TGTGCCAGCATCTACAGGAGCTCTGGGGCCAACGTCCTGACTTTC
CASIYRSSGANVLTF
>TRBD1|-|TRBJ1-4|TRBV13
TGTGCCAGCAGCTCGACAGGGGACAAAGCTAATGAAAAACTGTTTTTT
CASSSTGDKANEKLFF
>TRBD2|-|TRBJ2-3|TRBV15
TGTGCCACCAAATCCGGGGGGGGCACAGATACGCAGTATTTT
CATKSGGGTDTQYF
>TRBD1|-|TRBJ1-2|TRBV5-1
TGCGCCAGCAGCTCCGGGACAGCGACTAACTATGGCTACACCTTC
CASSSGTATNYGYTF
>TRBD2|once|TRBJ2-1|TRBV7-2
TGTGCCAGTAGCGGGGGCAGGGGCAATGAGCAGTTCTTC
CASSGGRGNEQFF
>-|-|TRBJ1-2|TRBV3-1/TRBV3-2
TGTGCCAGCAGCCATGCACAGGGTAAATACACCTTC
CASSHAQGKYTF
>-|few|TRBJ1-4|TRBV12-5
TGTGCTAGTGGTTTATATGGCTCGGAAAAACTGTTTTTT
CASGLYGSEKLFF
>TRBD2|-|TRBJ2-1|TRBV11-3
TGTGCCAGCAGCCACTTCGGGGGAGCGGGAGTCAGGGAGAATGAGCAGTTCTTC
CASSHFGGAGVRENEQFF
>TRBD1|-|TRBJ2-5|TRBV6-1
TGTGCCAGCAGTGAACGTGGGACAGGTCAAGAGACCCAGTACTTC
CASSERGTGQETQYF
>-|-|TRBJ2-7|TRBV30
TGTGCCTGGACATTCAGGGGCAGGGACGAGCAGTACTTC
CAWTFRGRDEQYF
>-|-|TRBJ2-5|TRBV6-2/TRBV6-3
TGTGCCAGCAGTTTAACTAGCCGCCCAGAGACCCAGTACTTC
CASSLTSRPETQYF
>-|-|TRBJ1-1|TRBV28
TGTGCCAGCAGTCAGGGAGGGGAGGGCACTGAAGCTTTCTTT
CASSQGGEGTEAFF
>-|-|TRBJ2-3|TRBV6-5
TGTGCCAGCTTGCTGGGGAGTACAGATACGCAGTATTTT
CASLLGSTDTQYF
>TRBD2|-|TRBJ2-7|TRBV3-1/TRBV3-2
TGTGCCAGCAGCCGGGAGGGACGGATCTACGAGCAGTACTTC
CASSREGRIYEQYF
>-|-|TRBJ1-5|TRBV18
TGTGCCAGCTCACCCTTGTCCGCGAATCAGCCCCAGCATTTT
CASSPLSANQPQHF
>-|few|TRBJ2-1|TRBV16
TGTGCCAGCAGCCTCTTCTCCTACAATGAGCAGTTCTTC
CASSLFSYNEQFF
>TRBD2|-|TRBJ2-1|TRBV10-1
TGCGCCAGGGTAGCGGGAGCCGACAATGAGCAGTTCTTC
CARVAGADNEQFF
>-|-|TRBJ1-5|TRBV7-9
TGTGCCAGCAGCTTATTCCCGGGCAATCAGCCCCAGCATTTT
CASSLFPGNQPQHF
>TRBD1|once|TRBJ2-1|TRBV2
TGTGCCAGCACTGAACTCGGGACAGGGGGCGGTGAGCAGTTCTTC
CASTELGTGGGEQFF
>TRBD1|once|TRBJ1-6|TRBV18
TGTGCCAGCTCAAGACAGGGGGTTAATTCACCCCTCCACTTT
CASSRQGVNSPLHF